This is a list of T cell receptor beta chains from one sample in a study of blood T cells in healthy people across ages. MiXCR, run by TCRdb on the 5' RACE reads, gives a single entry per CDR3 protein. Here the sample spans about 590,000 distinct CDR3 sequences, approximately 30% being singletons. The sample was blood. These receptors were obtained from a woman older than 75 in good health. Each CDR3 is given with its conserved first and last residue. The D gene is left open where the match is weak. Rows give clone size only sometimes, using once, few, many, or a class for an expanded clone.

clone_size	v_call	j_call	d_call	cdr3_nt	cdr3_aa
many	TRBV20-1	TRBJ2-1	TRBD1	TGCAGTGCCCCCCGGGACAGGGGAAATGAGCAGTTCTTC	CSAPRDRGNEQFF
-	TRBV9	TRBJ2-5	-	TGTGCCAGCAGCGTAGCTGAAGCAACCAAGCAGTACTTC	CASSVAEATKQYF
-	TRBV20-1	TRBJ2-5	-	TGCAGTGCTAGTGTGGCGGGGAGGACGGAGACCCAGTACTTC	CSASVAGRTETQYF
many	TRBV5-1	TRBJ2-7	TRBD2	TGCGCCAGCAGCTTGGGTAGCGGGAGTCGAGGGCAGTACTTC	CASSLGSGSRGQYF
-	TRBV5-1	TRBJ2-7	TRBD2	TGCGCCGGCAGCTTGGCTAGCGGGGGGGACTACAATGAGCAGTACTTC	CAGSLASGGDYNEQYF
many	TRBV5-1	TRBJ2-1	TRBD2	TGCGCCAGCAGCTGGGGACTAGCGGGGGGGAATGAGCAGTTCTTC	CASSWGLAGGNEQFF
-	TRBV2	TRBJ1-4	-	TGTGCCAGCAGTGTCACTAATGAAAAACCGTTTTTT	CASSVTNEKPFF
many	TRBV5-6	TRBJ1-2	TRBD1	TGTGCCAGCAGCCCGGGACAGGGGACCTATGGCTACACCTTC	CASSPGQGTYGYTF
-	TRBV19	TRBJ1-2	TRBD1	TGTGCCAGTAGTCCCCGGACAGGGTTAAGCTATGGCTGCACCTTC	CASSPRTGLSYGCTF
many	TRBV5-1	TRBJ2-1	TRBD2	TGCGCCAGCAGCTTGGGACTAGCGGGTTTCTCCTACAATGAGCAGTTCTTC	CASSLGLAGFSYNEQFF
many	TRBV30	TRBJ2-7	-	TGTGCCTGGAGTTACAGGGACCCAACCGAGCAGTACTTC	CAWSYRDPTEQYF
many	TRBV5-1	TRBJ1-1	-	TGCGCCAGCAGCTTGGACGGGCGGGACACTGAAGCTTTCTTT	CASSLDGRDTEAFF
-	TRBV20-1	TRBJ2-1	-	TGCAGTGCTAGGGACGACTACATAAACTACAATGAGCAGTTCTTC	CSARDDYINYNEQFF
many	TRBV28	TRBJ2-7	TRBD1	TGTGCCAGCAGTTCGCGGACAGGGCGGGTCCACGAGCAGTACTTC	CASSSRTGRVHEQYF
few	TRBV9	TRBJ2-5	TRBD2	TGTGCCAGCAGCGTAGATTGGGGACTAGCGGGGGAAGAGACCCAGTACTTC	CASSVDWGLAGEETQYF
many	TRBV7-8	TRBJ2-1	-	TGTGCCAGCAGCCCGCGAGCTCGAAGCTCCTACAATGAGCAGTTCTTC	CASSPRARSSYNEQFF
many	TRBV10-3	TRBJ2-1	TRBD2	TGTGCCATCAGTCCCGGGACTAGCGAGGGAGAGCAGTTCTTC	CAISPGTSEGEQFF
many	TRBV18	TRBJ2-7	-	TGTGCCAGCTCACCACCTTTTGGAGGGGTGGGTAATGAGCAGTACTTC	CASSPPFGGVGNEQYF
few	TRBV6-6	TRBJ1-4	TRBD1	TGTGCCAGCAGTTGGACAGGGGTTGACGAAAAACTGTTTTTT	CASSWTGVDEKLFF
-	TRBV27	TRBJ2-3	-	TGTGCCAGTTTCCCTACAGGGTTTGGATCTAGCACAGATACGCAGTATTTT	CASFPTGFGSSTDTQYF
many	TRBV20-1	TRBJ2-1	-	TGCAGTGCTCAGGCTCGGAGCTCCTACAATGAGCAGTTCTTC	CSAQARSSYNEQFF
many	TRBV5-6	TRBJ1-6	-	TGTGCCAGCAGCTTCCCCAGTTGGGGGGCCCCCCTCCACTTT	CASSFPSWGAPLHF
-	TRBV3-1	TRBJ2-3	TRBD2	TGTGCCAGCAGCCCCTTGGGACTAGTGGGAACAGATACGCAGTATTTT	CASSPLGLVGTDTQYF
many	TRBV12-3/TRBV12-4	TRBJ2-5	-	TGTGCCAGCAGTTTGGAGGGGGGGACCCAGTACTTC	CASSLEGGTQYF
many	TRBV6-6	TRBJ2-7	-	TGTGCCAGCAGTTACGGTGAGGTTACCTACGAGCAGTACTTC	CASSYGEVTYEQYF
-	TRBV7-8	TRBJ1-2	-	TGTGCCAGCAGCTTAGATCCCCGGAGAGATGGCTACACCTTC	CASSLDPRRDGYTF
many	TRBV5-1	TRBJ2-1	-	TGCGCCAGCAGCTGGGCGGGCGGGCCCGAGGGTGGTGAGCAGTTCTTC	CASSWAGGPEGGEQFF
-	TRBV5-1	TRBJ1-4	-	TGCGCCAGCAGCTTCCGTCCTCTGGGGGGGAATAATGAAAAACTGTTTTTT	CASSFRPLGGNNEKLFF